The rows below give T cell receptor beta chains drawn from one sample of a study of blood T cell repertoires in COVID-19. The method was immunoSEQ multiplex PCR; TCRdb's version includes in-frame clones alone and lacks a portion of them. The profile shows around 250,000 clones, approximately 86% of them singletons. The specimen sequenced was peripheral blood. These receptors came from a woman aged 18-29 years with acute or convalescent COVID-19. Each CDR3 is given with its conserved first and last residue. A D gene is named only where the DNA matches it firmly. Clone size, where shown, is once, few, many, or a class for clones that have expanded.

D: TRBD1; V: TRBV19; size: .; length: 14; J: TRBJ1-2; DNA: TGTGCCAGTAGTGGGACAGGGGGGAACTATGGCTACACCTTC; CDR3: CASSGTGGNYGYTF
D: .; V: TRBV7-8; size: .; length: 12; J: TRBJ1-2; DNA: TGTGCCAGCAGCTTTTCGAACTATGGCTACACCTTC; CDR3: CASSFSNYGYTF
D: .; V: TRBV4-3; size: .; length: 15; J: TRBJ1-4; DNA: TGCGCCAGCAGCCAGCAGGGAGGTGTTAATGAAAAACTGTTTTTT; CDR3: CASSQQGGVNEKLFF
D: TRBD1; V: TRBV19; size: .; length: 16; J: TRBJ1-1; DNA: TGTGCCAGTAGTGCTAAGACAGGGGGCCTGAACACTGAAGCTTTCTTT; CDR3: CASSAKTGGLNTEAFF
D: TRBD1; V: TRBV14; size: few; length: 14; J: TRBJ1-2; DNA: TGTGCCAGCAGCCAAACAGGGGGCGTCTATGGCTACACCTTC; CDR3: CASSQTGGVYGYTF
D: .; V: TRBV20-1; size: .; length: 11; J: TRBJ2-1; DNA: TGCAGTGCTGCACAGGGAAATGAGCAGTTCTTC; CDR3: CSAAQGNEQFF
D: .; V: TRBV5-1; size: .; length: 14; J: TRBJ1-2; DNA: TGCGCCAGCAGGAAGACTTTGGAAAGTCAGCGCTACACCTTC; CDR3: CASRKTLESQRYTF
D: .; V: TRBV7-2; size: .; length: 14; J: TRBJ1-2; DNA: TGTGCCAGCAGCGGGAGAGGTACAGAGTATGGCTACACCTTC; CDR3: CASSGRGTEYGYTF
D: .; V: TRBV4-3; size: .; length: 17; J: TRBJ2-1; DNA: TGCGCCAGCAGCCAAGTCCATCAGGCTTTTGGCTACAATGAGCAGTTCTTC; CDR3: CASSQVHQAFGYNEQFF
D: .; V: TRBV5-1; size: .; length: 14; J: TRBJ2-5; DNA: TGCGCCAGCAGCTTGCTATCTGGTCGGGAGACCCAGTACTTC; CDR3: CASSLLSGRETQYF
D: .; V: TRBV4-3; size: .; length: 17; J: TRBJ2-1; DNA: TGCGCCAGCAGCCAAGATCGACAGATGAGCTCCTACAATGAGCAGTTCTTC; CDR3: CASSQDRQMSSYNEQFF
D: TRBD1; V: TRBV11-2; size: .; length: 16; J: TRBJ1-2; DNA: TGTGCCAGCAGCTTAGCGGGGCAGGGGGCAGGAAATGGCTACACCTTC; CDR3: CASSLAGQGAGNGYTF
D: TRBD1; V: TRBV18; size: .; length: 15; J: TRBJ2-7; DNA: TGTGCCAGCTCACCGGCAGGGGGTGACACCTACGAGCAGTACTTC; CDR3: CASSPAGGDTYEQYF
D: .; V: TRBV11-2; size: once; length: 17; J: TRBJ2-6; DNA: TGTGCCAGCAGCTTAGTGGGGGGAACCTCTGGGGCCAACGTCCTGACTTTC; CDR3: CASSLVGGTSGANVLTF
D: .; V: TRBV10-1; size: few; length: 16; J: TRBJ2-1; DNA: TGCGCCAGCAGTGAGACAGCTTGGCCCCAGCACAATGAGCAGTTCTTC; CDR3: CASSETAWPQHNEQFF
D: .; V: TRBV11-1; size: .; length: 15; J: TRBJ2-6; DNA: TGTGCCAGCAGCTTAAGTCCAGCTGGGGCCAACGTCCTGACTTTC; CDR3: CASSLSPAGANVLTF
D: TRBD2; V: TRBV29-1; size: .; length: 12; J: TRBJ2-7; DNA: TGCAGTTTCTCGGGGGGGTTCTACGAGCAGTACTTC; CDR3: CSFSGGFYEQYF
D: .; V: TRBV12-3/TRBV12-4; size: many; length: 13; J: TRBJ2-2; DNA: TGTGCCAGCAACGAGGGGAACACCGGGGAGCTGTTTTTT; CDR3: CASNEGNTGELFF
D: .; V: TRBV4-3; size: .; length: 13; J: TRBJ2-5; DNA: TGCGCCAGCAGCCTCGAAAGGCGGGAGACCCAGTACTTC; CDR3: CASSLERRETQYF
D: .; V: TRBV20-1; size: .; length: 9; J: TRBJ1-5; DNA: TGCAGTGCTACCTTGCCCCAGCATTTT; CDR3: CSATLPQHF
D: .; V: TRBV12-3/TRBV12-4; size: .; length: 10; J: TRBJ2-1; DNA: TGTGCCAGCAGACTAAATGAGCAGTTCTTC; CDR3: CASRLNEQFF
D: TRBD1; V: TRBV27; size: once; length: 16; J: TRBJ2-5; DNA: TGTGCCAGCAGTTTATACCCGGTTGGACAGGGATTGACCCAGTACTTC; CDR3: CASSLYPVGQGLTQYF
D: TRBD2; V: TRBV13; size: once; length: 19; J: TRBJ2-1; DNA: TGTGCCAGCAGCTGGGGGGGACTAGCGAGAAAGAGCTCCTACAATGAGCAGTTCTTC; CDR3: CASSWGGLARKSSYNEQFF
D: TRBD1; V: TRBV7-8; size: .; length: 16; J: TRBJ1-2; DNA: TGTGCCAGCAGCCCTCGGGACAGGAGTTTAGGCTATGGCTACACCTTC; CDR3: CASSPRDRSLGYGYTF
D: .; V: TRBV25-1; size: .; length: 12; J: TRBJ2-7; DNA: TGTGCCAGCAGTGACCAGTCCTACGAGCAGTACTTC; CDR3: CASSDQSYEQYF
D: TRBD1; V: TRBV19; size: .; length: 18; J: TRBJ1-1; DNA: TGTGCCAGTAGCAGGAATTACCGGGACAGGGGGTTGAACACTGAAGCTTTCTTT; CDR3: CASSRNYRDRGLNTEAFF
D: .; V: TRBV7-9; size: .; length: 16; J: TRBJ2-2; DNA: TGTGCCAGCAGCTTCCCCGGGATCCCGAACACCGGGGAGCTGTTTTTT; CDR3: CASSFPGIPNTGELFF
D: .; V: TRBV7-2; size: .; length: 13; J: TRBJ2-5; DNA: TGTGCCAGCAGCTTCGGAGGGTTGGAGACCCAGTACTTC; CDR3: CASSFGGLETQYF
D: .; V: TRBV18; size: .; length: 15; J: TRBJ2-1; DNA: TGTGCCAGCTCACCGGTCCTAGCTAGCTCCCCTGAGCAGTTCTTC; CDR3: CASSPVLASSPEQFF
D: .; V: TRBV28; size: .; length: 13; J: TRBJ2-7; DNA: TGTGCCAGCAGTTTGCCAGGGGTCTACGAGCAGTACTTC; CDR3: CASSLPGVYEQYF
D: .; V: TRBV5-1; size: .; length: 15; J: TRBJ2-1; DNA: TGCGCCAGCAGCTCAGGGGACCTACCCTACAATGAGCAGTTCTTC; CDR3: CASSSGDLPYNEQFF
D: TRBD1; V: TRBV7-2; size: few; length: 16; J: TRBJ1-1; DNA: TGTGCCAGCAGCTTAGTCGGGACAGGACACGGCACTGAAGCTTTCTTT; CDR3: CASSLVGTGHGTEAFF
D: TRBD2; V: TRBV10-2; size: .; length: 13; J: TRBJ2-7; DNA: TGCGCCAGCAGTGAGCCGGGAGGGTACGAGCAGTACTTC; CDR3: CASSEPGGYEQYF
D: TRBD2; V: TRBV12-5; size: .; length: 18; J: TRBJ2-1; DNA: TGTGCTAGTGGTTTGACGGTAGACGGGACTAGCGGGAGCTCTGAGCAGTTCTTC; CDR3: CASGLTVDGTSGSSEQFF
D: TRBD1; V: TRBV28; size: .; length: 18; J: TRBJ1-6; DNA: TGTGCCAGCGATTCACCGGGACAGTTGAGCTCCTATAATTCACCCCTCCACTTT; CDR3: CASDSPGQLSSYNSPLHF
D: TRBD1; V: TRBV7-6; size: .; length: 16; J: TRBJ2-1; DNA: TGTGCCAGCAGCCCTCACAGGGGTCCCGCCTACAATGAGCAGTTCTTC; CDR3: CASSPHRGPAYNEQFF
D: TRBD2; V: TRBV30; size: once; length: 15; J: TRBJ2-7; DNA: TGTGCCTGGAGCCCGGCTAGCGGGAGGGGGTACGAGCAGTACTTC; CDR3: CAWSPASGRGYEQYF
D: TRBD1; V: TRBV6-6; size: .; length: 14; J: TRBJ2-5; DNA: TGTGCCAGCACCAGACAGGGTGGCCAAGAGACCCAGTACTTC; CDR3: CASTRQGGQETQYF
D: TRBD1; V: TRBV6-5; size: .; length: 15; J: TRBJ1-1; DNA: TGTGCCAGCAGTTACTTCGAGGGGGCGCGCACTGAAGCTTTCTTT; CDR3: CASSYFEGARTEAFF
D: .; V: TRBV7-2; size: .; length: 13; J: TRBJ2-1; DNA: TGTGCCAGCAGCCAATCTACTTACAATGAGCAGTTCTTC; CDR3: CASSQSTYNEQFF
D: .; V: TRBV6-5; size: .; length: 14; J: TRBJ2-7; DNA: TGTGCCAGCAGCTACAAGCGGAGCTCCTACGAGCAGTACTTC; CDR3: CASSYKRSSYEQYF
D: .; V: TRBV11-2; size: .; length: 14; J: TRBJ2-7; DNA: TGTGCCAGCAGCTTAGGGACAGTAGACTACGAGCAGTACTTC; CDR3: CASSLGTVDYEQYF